This T cell receptor (beta chain) was profiled in a study of CD8+ T cells in alopecia areata. Sequencing used cDNA as its template, made by extracting RNA and reverse transcribing it. Generated by immunoSEQ multiplex PCR, the TCRdb table keeps only in-frame clones and is missing some. The sample has about 99,000 clones; roughly 50% are singletons. The study's findings and limits: Sequence data from scalp samples additionally include resident alphabeta T cells of normal skin.

A remark on this clone: No antigen is known for it.

V gave up 4 bases and J gave up 3 bases, with 15 bases separating them. The CDR3 totals 14 residues. Looked up from germline, CDR1 is SQVTM and CDR2 is ANQGSEA. The source is a human donor in good health. What was sequenced was CD4+ T cells sorted from blood. This chain uses TRBV29-1 with TRBJ2-5; D is tentatively TRBD1 or TRBD2 (6 bases each). CDR3 coding DNA: TGCAGCGTTGCGGGGGACGGGACAAAAGAGACCCAGTACTTC. Protein sequence: CSVAGDGTKETQYF.